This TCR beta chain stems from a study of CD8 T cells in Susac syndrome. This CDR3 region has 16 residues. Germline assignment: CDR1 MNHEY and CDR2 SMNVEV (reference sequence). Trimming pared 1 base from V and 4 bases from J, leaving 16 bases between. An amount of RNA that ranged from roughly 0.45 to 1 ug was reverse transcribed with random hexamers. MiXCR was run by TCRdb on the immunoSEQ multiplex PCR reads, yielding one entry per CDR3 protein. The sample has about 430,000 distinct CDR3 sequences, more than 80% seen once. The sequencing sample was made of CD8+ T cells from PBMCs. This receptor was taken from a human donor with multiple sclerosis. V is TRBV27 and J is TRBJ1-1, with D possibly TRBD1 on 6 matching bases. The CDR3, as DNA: TGTGCCAGCAGTTTATACCAGGGGATATTTAGCACTGAAGCTTTCTTT. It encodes CASSLYQGIFSTEAFF.